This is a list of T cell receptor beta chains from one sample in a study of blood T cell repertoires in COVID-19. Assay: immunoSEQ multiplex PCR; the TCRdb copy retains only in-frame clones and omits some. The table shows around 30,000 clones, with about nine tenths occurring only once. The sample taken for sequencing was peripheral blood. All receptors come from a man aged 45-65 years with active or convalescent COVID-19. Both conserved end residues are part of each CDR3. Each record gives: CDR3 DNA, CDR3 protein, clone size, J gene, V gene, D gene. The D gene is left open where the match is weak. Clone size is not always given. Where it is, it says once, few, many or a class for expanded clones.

TGTGCCAGCAGCTTATTTGCAGACACTGAAGCTTTCTTT CASSLFADTEAFF . TRBJ1-1 TRBV11-2 .
TGTGCCAGCAGCCTCGGGAGCTCCTACAATGAGCAGTTCTTC CASSLGSSYNEQFF . TRBJ2-1 TRBV4-2 .
TGTGCCAGTGGGATTGACAGCTACAATCAGCCCCAGCATTTT CASGIDSYNQPQHF . TRBJ1-5 TRBV28 .
TGCGCCAGCAGCCAACAAAGGACTAGCGGGAGGAAATATGAGCAGTTCTTC CASSQQRTSGRKYEQFF . TRBJ2-1 TRBV4-3 TRBD2
TGTGCCACCGCAGACCCCGGGAGGGAGAATGAGCAGTTCTTC CATADPGRENEQFF . TRBJ2-1 TRBV24-1 TRBD2
TGTGCCAGCAGCTTAGGGACAGGACAAAATCAAATGCCCCAGCATTTT CASSLGTGQNQMPQHF . TRBJ1-5 TRBV13 .
TGTGCCAGCAGTCGAAGACTAGCGAGTCTCAATGAGCAGTTCTTC CASSRRLASLNEQFF . TRBJ2-1 TRBV27 TRBD2
TGTGCCAGCAGTTCCCCGACTGAGAGCTCCTACGAGCAGTACTTC CASSSPTESSYEQYF . TRBJ2-7 TRBV28 .
TGTGCCCATAGCAGGGGTCCTACCTACAATGAGCAGTTCTTC CAHSRGPTYNEQFF . TRBJ2-1 TRBV30 .
TGTGCCAGCAGCTTAGTTCTAGCGGGACTCACCGGGGAGCTGTTTTTT CASSLVLAGLTGELFF few TRBJ2-2 TRBV7-9 TRBD2
TGTGCCAGCAGCTTAGAGGGGAGCGGGGATACGCAGTATTTT CASSLEGSGDTQYF . TRBJ2-3 TRBV11-2 .
TGTGCCAGCAGATCCTCACCGGCCTACGAGCAGTACTTC CASRSSPAYEQYF . TRBJ2-7 TRBV7-9 .
TGTGCCAGCAGTCTGACAGGGGTAAATAACTATGGCTACACCTTC CASSLTGVNNYGYTF . TRBJ1-2 TRBV28 TRBD1
TGTGCCAGCACCACCGACAGGGTCGGTCAGCCCCAGCATTTT CASTTDRVGQPQHF . TRBJ1-5 TRBV2 TRBD1
TGTGCCAGCAGTTCAGACAGGGCGCTCTACGAGCAGTACTTC CASSSDRALYEQYF . TRBJ2-7 TRBV2 TRBD1
TGTGCCACTCGGTACAGGGGGGAAAAACTGTTTTTT CATRYRGEKLFF . TRBJ1-4 TRBV2 TRBD1
TGTGCCAGCTCACCACCGGGGGGAGGGATGAACACTGAAGCTTTCTTT CASSPPGGGMNTEAFF . TRBJ1-1 TRBV18 .
TGTGCCAGTTGGGGTGGGAGATGGAACACCGGGGAGCTGTTTTTT CASWGGRWNTGELFF . TRBJ2-2 TRBV19 .
TGTGCCAGCAGTAGGGGCGAGCAGTTCTTC CASSRGEQFF . TRBJ2-1 TRBV7-2 .
TGTGCCAGCAACAGGGGGACAGGGGGCACAGATACGCAGTATTTT CASNRGTGGTDTQYF . TRBJ2-3 TRBV6-5 TRBD1
TGCGCCAGCAGCTTTGGCGGATTCGGCTACACCTTC CASSFGGFGYTF . TRBJ1-2 TRBV5-1 .
TGCGCCAGCAGCTTGGCCGGGGGACAGGGCTTGGGGGCTGAAGCTTTCTTT CASSLAGGQGLGAEAFF . TRBJ1-1 TRBV5-1 TRBD1
TGTGCCAGCAGTTTACAGGGGGCGACTGAAGCTTTCTTT CASSLQGATEAFF . TRBJ1-1 TRBV28 TRBD1
TGTGCCAGCAGTTTGGGGGGAGTTCTCTCCTACAATGAGCAGTTCTTC CASSLGGVLSYNEQFF . TRBJ2-1 TRBV28 .
TGTGCCAGTAAAATTGGAGGCGGTACGGGCTACACCTTC CASKIGGGTGYTF . TRBJ1-2 TRBV19 .
TGTGCCAGCAGCTTTTCTGGAGGCACCCTCCACTTT CASSFSGGTLHF . TRBJ1-6 TRBV13 .
TGTGCCAGCAGCTTACTGCCCTACTACGAGCAGTACTTC CASSLLPYYEQYF . TRBJ2-7 TRBV7-2 .
TGCGCCAGCAGCCAAGAACCACAGGAGAACACTGAAGCTTTCTTT CASSQEPQENTEAFF . TRBJ1-1 TRBV4-3 .
TGCGCCAGCAGCTTGGGGGGGCATGGACTAGCGGGAGTCCGAGATACGCAGTATTTT CASSLGGHGLAGVRDTQYF . TRBJ2-3 TRBV5-1 TRBD2
TGTGCCAGTAGTATATGGGGAGCGGATACGCAGTATTTT CASSIWGADTQYF . TRBJ2-3 TRBV19 .
TGTGCCAGCAGTTCTAGAGGGGGGACAGCTTACGAGCAGTACTTC CASSSRGGTAYEQYF . TRBJ2-7 TRBV6-2/TRBV6-3 .
TGTGCCAGCGCGAGACTAGCGGCCTACAATGAGCAGTTCTTC CASARLAAYNEQFF . TRBJ2-1 TRBV27 TRBD2
TGTGCCAGCAGTTTTAGCGGGAGAGACGACGAGCAGTACTTC CASSFSGRDDEQYF . TRBJ2-7 TRBV2 TRBD2
TGTGCCAGCAGCTTATCCCCATTCCCAACCTACGAGCAGTACTTC CASSLSPFPTYEQYF . TRBJ2-7 TRBV7-6 .
TGTGCCAGCACCAGACAGGGGGCAAACTATGGCTACACCTTC CASTRQGANYGYTF . TRBJ1-2 TRBV6-5 TRBD1
TGCGCCAGCAGCCAGTTCGACAGGGACAATCAGCCCCAGCATTTT CASSQFDRDNQPQHF . TRBJ1-5 TRBV4-1 TRBD1
TGTGCCAGCAGCTTCGGTAGCGGGAGGGCCAATGAGCAGTTCTTC CASSFGSGRANEQFF . TRBJ2-1 TRBV5-5 TRBD2
TGCGCCAGCAGCTTGGCGGTTGGGGGGTCCTACGAGCAGTACTTC CASSLAVGGSYEQYF . TRBJ2-7 TRBV5-1 .
TGTGCCAGCAGCCAATTTACTAGCTCTGGAAACACCATATATTTT CASSQFTSSGNTIYF once TRBJ1-3 TRBV4-2 .
TGTGCCAGCAGTTTATCCTATTTTACTAACTATGGCTACACCTTC CASSLSYFTNYGYTF . TRBJ1-2 TRBV28 .